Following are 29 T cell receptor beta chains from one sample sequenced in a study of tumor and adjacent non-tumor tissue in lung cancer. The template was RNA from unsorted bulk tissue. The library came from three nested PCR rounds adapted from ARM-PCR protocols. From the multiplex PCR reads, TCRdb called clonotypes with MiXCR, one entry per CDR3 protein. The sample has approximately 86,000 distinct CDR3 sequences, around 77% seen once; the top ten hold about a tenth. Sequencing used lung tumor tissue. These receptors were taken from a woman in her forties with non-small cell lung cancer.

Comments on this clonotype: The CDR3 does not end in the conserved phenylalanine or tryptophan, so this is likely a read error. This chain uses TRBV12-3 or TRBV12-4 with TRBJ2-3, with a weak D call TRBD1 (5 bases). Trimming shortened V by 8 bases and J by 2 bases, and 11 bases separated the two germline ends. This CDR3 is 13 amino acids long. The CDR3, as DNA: TGTGCCAGCGGTGGGGCTAACACAGATACGCAGTATGTT. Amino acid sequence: CASGGANTDTQYV.

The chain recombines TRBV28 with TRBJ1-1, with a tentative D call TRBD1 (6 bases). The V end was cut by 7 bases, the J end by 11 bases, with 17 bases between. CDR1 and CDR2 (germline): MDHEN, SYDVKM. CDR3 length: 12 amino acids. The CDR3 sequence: CASTISQGLAFF. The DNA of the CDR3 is TGTGCCAGCACTATCTCCCAGGGGCTCGCTTTCTTT.

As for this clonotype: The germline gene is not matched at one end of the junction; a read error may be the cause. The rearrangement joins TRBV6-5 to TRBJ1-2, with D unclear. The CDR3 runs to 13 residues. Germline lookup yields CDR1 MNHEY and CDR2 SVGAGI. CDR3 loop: CPSSKGSDYSYTF. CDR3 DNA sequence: TGTCCCAGCAGTAAAGGATCAGACTATAGCTACACCTTC.

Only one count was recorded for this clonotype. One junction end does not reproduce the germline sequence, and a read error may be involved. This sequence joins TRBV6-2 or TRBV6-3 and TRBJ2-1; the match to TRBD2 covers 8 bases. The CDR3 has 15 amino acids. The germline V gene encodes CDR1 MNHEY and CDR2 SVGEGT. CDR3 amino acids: CAINRAGAGYNEHFF. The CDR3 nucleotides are TGTGCCATCAATCGAGCGGGAGCAGGCTACAATGAGCACTTCTTC.

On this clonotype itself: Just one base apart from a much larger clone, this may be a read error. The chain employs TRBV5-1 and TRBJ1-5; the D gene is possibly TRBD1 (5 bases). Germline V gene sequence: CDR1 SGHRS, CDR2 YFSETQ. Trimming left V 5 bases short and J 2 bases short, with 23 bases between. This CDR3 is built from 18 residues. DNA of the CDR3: TGCGCCAGCAGATTGCAGGGAACCCAGATATTGGGCAATCAGCCCCAGCATTTT. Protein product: CASRLQGTQILGNQPQHF.

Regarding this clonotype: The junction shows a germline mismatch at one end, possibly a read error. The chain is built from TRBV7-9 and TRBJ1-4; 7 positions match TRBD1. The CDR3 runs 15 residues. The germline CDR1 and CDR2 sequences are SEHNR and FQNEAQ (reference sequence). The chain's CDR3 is CAGSLRQGRNEKLFF. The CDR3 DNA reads TGTGCCGGCAGCCTCCGACAGGGAAGGAATGAAAAACTGTTTTTT.

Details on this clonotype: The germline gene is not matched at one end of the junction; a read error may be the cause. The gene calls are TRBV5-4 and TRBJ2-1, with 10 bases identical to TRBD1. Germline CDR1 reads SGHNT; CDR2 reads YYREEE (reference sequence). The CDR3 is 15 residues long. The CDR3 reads CASSLGQGAVDERFF. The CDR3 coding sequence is TGTGCCAGCAGCTTGGGACAGGGGGCAGTGGATGAGCGGTTCTTC.

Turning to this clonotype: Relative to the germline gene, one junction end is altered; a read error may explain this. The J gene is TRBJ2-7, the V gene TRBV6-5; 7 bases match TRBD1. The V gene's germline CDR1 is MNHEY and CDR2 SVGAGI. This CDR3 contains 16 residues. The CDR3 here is CASSRDSSGNSYEQYF. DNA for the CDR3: TGTGCCAGCAGCCGGGACAGCAGTGGAAACTCCTACGAACAGTACTTC.

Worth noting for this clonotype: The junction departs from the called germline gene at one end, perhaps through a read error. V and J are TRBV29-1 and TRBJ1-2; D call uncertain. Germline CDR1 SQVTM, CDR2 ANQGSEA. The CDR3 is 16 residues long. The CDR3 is CSVPGVLTQDRYGYTF. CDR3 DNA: TGCAGCGTTCCTGGTGTCCTTACGCAGGATAGGTATGGCTACACTTTC.

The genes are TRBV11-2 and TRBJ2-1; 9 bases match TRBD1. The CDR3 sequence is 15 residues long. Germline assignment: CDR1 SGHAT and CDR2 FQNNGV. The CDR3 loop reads CVNSLGGTGYNGHFF. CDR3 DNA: TGTGTCAACAGCTTAGGTGGGACAGGGTACAATGGGCATTTCTTC.

CDR3 DNA sequence: TGCGCCAGCAGGTCGTCGGTTAGGGGAGTTGCTGAAGCTTTCTTT. This sequence encodes CASRSSVRGVAEAFF. V usage is TRBV4-1 and J usage is TRBJ1-1, with D perhaps TRBD1 (5 bases). This CDR3 has 15 residues. Trimming took off 6 bases at V and 6 bases at J, with 20 bases between the two ends. CDR1 is MGHRA and CDR2 is YSYEKL in the germline V gene.

Here the CDR3 DNA reads TGTGCCAGCAGTGAATCCAGGACTTTAGAGACCCAGTACTTC. Translating it yields CASSESRTLETQYF. This chain uses TRBV2 with TRBJ2-5, with D possibly matching TRBD2 (5 bases). The germline V gene has CDR1 SNHLY and CDR2 FYNNEI. The ends were cut back, 2 bases at V and 4 bases at J, with 11 bases in the middle. This CDR3 spans 14 amino acids.

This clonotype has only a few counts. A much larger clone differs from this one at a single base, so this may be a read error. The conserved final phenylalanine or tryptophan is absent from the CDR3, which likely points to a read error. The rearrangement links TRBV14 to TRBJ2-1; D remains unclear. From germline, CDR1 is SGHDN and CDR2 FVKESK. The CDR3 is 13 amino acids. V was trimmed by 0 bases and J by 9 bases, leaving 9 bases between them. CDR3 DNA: TGTGCCAGCAGCCAAGACTCCGTACGTGAGCAGTTCTCC. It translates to CASSQDSVREQFS.

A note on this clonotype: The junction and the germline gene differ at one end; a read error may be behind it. The CDR3 reads CSVVPRGAGFTDMQYF. The DNA of the CDR3 is TGCAGTGTTGTGCCACGGGGGGCCGGATTCACAGATATGCAGTATTTT. The genes are TRBV29-1 and TRBJ2-3; a weak D match, TRBD2 (7 bases). Germline loops: CDR1 SQVTM, CDR2 ANQGSEA. The CDR3 is made up of 16 amino acids.

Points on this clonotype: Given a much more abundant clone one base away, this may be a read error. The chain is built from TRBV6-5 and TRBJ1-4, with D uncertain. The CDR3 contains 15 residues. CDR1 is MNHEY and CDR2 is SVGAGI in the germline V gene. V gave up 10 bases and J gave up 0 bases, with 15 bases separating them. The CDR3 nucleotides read TGTGCCAACAGCTTTGATTACCCAACTAATGAAAAACTGTTTTTT. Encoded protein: CANSFDYPTNEKLFF.

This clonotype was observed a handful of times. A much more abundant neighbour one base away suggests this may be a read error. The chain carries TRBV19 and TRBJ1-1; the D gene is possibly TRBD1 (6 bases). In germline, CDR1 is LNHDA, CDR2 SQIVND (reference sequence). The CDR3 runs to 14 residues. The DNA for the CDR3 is TGTGTCAGTACCGACGGACAGTCGCTCACTGAAGCTTTCTTT. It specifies CVSTDGQSLTEAFF. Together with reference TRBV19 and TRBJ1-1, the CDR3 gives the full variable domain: DGGITQSPKYLFRKEGQNVTLSCEQNLNHDAMYWYRQDPGQGLRLIYYSQIVNDFQKGDIAEGYSVSREKKESFPLTVTSAQKNPTAFYLCVSTDGQSLTEAFFGQGTRLTVV.

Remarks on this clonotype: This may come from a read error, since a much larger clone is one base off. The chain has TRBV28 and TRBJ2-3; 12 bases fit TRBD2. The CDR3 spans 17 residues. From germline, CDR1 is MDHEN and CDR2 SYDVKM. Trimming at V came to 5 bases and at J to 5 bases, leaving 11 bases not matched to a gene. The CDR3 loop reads CASSETSGRTVRDTQYF. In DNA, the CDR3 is TGTGCCAGCAGTGAAACTAGCGGGAGGACCGTAAGAGATACGCAGTATTTT.

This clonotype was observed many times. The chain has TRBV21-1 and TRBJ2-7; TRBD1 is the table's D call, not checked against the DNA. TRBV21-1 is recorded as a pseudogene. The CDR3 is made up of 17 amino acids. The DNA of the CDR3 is TGTGCCAGCAGCAAAGCGCCCCTGGCAGGGGCCTCCTACGAGCAGTACTTC. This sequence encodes CASSKAPLAGASYEQYF.

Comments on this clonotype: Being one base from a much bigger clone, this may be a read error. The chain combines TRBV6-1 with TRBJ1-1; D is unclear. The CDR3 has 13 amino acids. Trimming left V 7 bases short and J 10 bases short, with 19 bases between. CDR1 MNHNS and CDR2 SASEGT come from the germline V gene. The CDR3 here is CASTNPPNSGAFF. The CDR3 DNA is TGTGCCAGCACCAATCCACCAAATAGCGGAGCTTTCTTT.

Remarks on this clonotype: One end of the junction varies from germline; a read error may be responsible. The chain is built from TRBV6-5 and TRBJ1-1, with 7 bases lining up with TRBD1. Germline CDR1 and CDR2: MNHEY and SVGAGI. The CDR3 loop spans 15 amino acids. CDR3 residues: CASSPYTGQNSEAFF. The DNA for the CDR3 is TGCGCCAGCAGTCCCTATACGGGACAGAACAGTGAAGCTTTCTTT.

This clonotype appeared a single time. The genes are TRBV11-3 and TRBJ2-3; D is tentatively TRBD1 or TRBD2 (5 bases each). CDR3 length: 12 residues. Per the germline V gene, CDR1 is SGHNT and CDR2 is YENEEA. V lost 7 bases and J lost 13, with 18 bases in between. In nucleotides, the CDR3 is TGTGCCAGCAACCCTACACTGGGGGAGAAGTATTTT. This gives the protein CASNPTLGEKYF. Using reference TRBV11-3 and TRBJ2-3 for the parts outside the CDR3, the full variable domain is EAGVVQSPRYKIIEKKQPVAFWCNPISGHNTLYWYLQNLGQGPELLIRYENEEAVDDSQLPKDRFSAERLKGVDSTLKIQPAELGDSAVYLCASNPTLGEKYFGPGTRLTVL.

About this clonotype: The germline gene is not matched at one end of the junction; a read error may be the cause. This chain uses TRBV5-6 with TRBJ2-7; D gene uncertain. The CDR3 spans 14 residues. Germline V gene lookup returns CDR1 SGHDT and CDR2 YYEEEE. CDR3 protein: CVSSTWGSSYEQYF. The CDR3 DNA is TGTGTCAGCAGCACCTGGGGATCCTCCTACGAGCAGTACTTC.

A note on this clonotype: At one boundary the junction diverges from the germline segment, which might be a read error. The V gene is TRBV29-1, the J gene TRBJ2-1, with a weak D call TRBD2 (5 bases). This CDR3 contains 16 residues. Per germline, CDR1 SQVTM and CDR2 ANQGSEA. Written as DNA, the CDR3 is TGTAGCGTTGAAGATCAGGAGAGAAGCTTCTACATTGAGCAGTTCTTC. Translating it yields CSVEDQERSFYIEQFF.

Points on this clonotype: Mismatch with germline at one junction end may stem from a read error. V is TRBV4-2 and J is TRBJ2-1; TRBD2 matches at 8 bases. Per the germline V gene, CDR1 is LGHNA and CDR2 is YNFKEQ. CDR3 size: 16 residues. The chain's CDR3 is CASCQGTSGDINEQFF. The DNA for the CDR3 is TGTGCCAGCTGCCAAGGGACTAGTGGGGATATAAATGAGCAGTTCTTC.

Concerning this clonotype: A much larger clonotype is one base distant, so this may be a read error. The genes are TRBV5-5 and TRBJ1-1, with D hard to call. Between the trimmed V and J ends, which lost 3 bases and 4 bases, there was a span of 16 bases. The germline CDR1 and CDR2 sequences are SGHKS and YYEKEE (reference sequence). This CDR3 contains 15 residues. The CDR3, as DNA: TGTGCCAGCAGCTCCACCAACCATCAGACCACTGAAGCTTTCTTT. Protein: CASSSTNHQTTEAFF.

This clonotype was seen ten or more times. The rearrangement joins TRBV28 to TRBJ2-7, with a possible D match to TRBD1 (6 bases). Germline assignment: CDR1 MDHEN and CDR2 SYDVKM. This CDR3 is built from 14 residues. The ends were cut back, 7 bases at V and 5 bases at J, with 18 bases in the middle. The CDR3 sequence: CASNNRVGGHEQYF. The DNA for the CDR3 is TGTGCCAGCAACAACAGGGTTGGAGGCCACGAGCAGTACTTC.

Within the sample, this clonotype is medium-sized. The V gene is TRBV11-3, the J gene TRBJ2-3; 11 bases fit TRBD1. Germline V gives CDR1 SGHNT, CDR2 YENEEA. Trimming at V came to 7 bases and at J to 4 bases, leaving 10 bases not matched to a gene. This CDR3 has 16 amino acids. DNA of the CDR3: TGTGCCAGCAAACTAAGGACAGGGGGCGCGGCAGATACGCAGTATTTT. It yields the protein CASKLRTGGAADTQYF.

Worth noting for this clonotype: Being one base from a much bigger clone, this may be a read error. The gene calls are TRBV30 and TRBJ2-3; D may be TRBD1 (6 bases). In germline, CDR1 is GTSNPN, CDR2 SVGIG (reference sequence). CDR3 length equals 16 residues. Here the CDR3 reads CASSVGVGGETDTQYF. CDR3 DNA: TGTGCCTCGAGTGTCGGGGTAGGGGGAGAAACAGATACGCAGTATTTT.

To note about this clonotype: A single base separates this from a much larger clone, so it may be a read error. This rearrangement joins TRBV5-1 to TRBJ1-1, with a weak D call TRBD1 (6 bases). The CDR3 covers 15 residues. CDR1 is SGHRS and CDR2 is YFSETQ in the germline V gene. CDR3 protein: CASNLRGQMNTEAFF. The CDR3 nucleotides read TGCGCCAGCAACTTGCGAGGACAGATGAACACTGAAGCTTTCTTT.